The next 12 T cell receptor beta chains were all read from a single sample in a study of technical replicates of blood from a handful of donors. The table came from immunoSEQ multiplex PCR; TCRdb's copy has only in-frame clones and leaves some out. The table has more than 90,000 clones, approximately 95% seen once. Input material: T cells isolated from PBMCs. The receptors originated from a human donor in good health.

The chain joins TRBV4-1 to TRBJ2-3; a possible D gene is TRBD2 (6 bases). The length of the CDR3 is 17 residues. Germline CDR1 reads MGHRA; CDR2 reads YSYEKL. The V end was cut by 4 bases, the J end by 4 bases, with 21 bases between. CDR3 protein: CASSPVMTGAGPDTQYF. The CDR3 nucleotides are TGCGCCAGCAGCCCGGTGATGACGGGAGCTGGGCCAGATACGCAGTATTTT.

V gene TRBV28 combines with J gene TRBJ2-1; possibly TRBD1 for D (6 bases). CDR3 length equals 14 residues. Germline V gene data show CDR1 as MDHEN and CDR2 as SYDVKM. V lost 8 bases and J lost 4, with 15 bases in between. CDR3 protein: CASLPGHRYNEQFF. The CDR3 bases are TGTGCCAGCCTCCCGGGACACCGATACAATGAGCAGTTCTTC. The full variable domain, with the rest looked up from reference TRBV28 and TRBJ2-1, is DVKVTQSSRYLVKRTGEKVFLECVQDMDHENMFWYRQDPGLGLRLIYFSYDVKMKEKGDIPEGYSVSREKKERFSLILESASTNQTSMYLCASLPGHRYNEQFFGPGTRLTVL.

The DNA of the CDR3 is TGTGCCAGTAGTATAGATGCAGGGGGCGCGGTTGGCACTGAAGCTTTCTTT. Translation gives CASSIDAGGAVGTEAFF. The gene calls are TRBV19 and TRBJ1-1; 8 nucleotides line up with TRBD1. The CDR3 is 17 residues long. With V trimmed by 0 bases and J by 4 bases, 10 bases remained unmatched. Germline-derived CDR1 and CDR2 are LNHDA and SQIVND (reference sequence).

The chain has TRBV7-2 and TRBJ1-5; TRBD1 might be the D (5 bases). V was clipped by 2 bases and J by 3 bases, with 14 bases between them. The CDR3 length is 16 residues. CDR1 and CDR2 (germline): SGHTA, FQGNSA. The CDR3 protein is CASSLWPQGSNQPQHF. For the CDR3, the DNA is TGTGCCAGCAGCTTATGGCCCCAGGGCTCCAATCAGCCCCAGCATTTT.

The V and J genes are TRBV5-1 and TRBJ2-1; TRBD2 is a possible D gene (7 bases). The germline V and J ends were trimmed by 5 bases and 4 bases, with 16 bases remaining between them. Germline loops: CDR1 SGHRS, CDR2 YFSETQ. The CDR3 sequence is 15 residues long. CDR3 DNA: TGCGCCAGCAGGCCGGGGGGCGGAGGATACAATGAGCAGTTCTTC. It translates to CASRPGGGGYNEQFF.

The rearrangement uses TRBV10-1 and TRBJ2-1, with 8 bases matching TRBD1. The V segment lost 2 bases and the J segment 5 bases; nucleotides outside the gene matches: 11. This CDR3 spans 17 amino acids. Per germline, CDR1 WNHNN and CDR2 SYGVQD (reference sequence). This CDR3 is CASSEAPGQGYNNEQFF. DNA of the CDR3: TGCGCCAGCAGTGAGGCCCCCGGACAGGGATACAACAATGAGCAGTTCTTC.

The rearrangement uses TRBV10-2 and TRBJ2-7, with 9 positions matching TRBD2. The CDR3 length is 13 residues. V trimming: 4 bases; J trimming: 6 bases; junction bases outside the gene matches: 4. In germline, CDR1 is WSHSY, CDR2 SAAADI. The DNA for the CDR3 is TGCGCCAGCAGTGCCGGGACTAGCTCCGAGCAGTACTTC. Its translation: CASSAGTSSEQYF.

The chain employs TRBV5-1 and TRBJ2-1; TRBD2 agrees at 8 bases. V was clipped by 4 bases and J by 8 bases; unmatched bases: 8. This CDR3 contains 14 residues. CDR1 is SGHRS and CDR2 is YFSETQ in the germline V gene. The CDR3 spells CASSRAGVFDEQFF. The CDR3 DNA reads TGCGCCAGCAGCCGAGCGGGAGTCTTCGATGAGCAGTTCTTC.

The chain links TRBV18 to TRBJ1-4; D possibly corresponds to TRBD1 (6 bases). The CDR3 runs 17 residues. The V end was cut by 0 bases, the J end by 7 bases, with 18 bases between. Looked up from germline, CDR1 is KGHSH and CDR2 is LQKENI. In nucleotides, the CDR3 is TGTGCCAGCTCACCACCTTACAGAACAGGGTACAGTGAAAAACTGTTTTTT. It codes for CASSPPYRTGYSEKLFF.

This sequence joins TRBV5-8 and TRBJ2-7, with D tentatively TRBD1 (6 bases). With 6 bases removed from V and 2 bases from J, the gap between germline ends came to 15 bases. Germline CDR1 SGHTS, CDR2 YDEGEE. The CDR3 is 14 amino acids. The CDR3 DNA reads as TGTGCCAGCATGTCTAACAGGGATCCCTACGAGCAGTACTTC. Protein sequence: CASMSNRDPYEQYF. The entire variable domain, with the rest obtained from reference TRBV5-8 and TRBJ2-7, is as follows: EAGVTQSPTHLIKTRGQQATLRCSPISGHTSVYWYQQALGLGLQFLLWYDEGEERNRGNFPPRFSGRQFPNYSSELNVNALELEDSALYLCASMSNRDPYEQYFGPGTRLTVT.

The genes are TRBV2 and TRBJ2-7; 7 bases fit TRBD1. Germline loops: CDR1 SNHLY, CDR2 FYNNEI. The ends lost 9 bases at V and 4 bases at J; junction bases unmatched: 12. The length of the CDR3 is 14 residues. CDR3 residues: CARTRQGPSYEQYF. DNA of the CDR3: TGTGCCAGAACCAGACAGGGCCCTTCTTACGAGCAGTACTTC.

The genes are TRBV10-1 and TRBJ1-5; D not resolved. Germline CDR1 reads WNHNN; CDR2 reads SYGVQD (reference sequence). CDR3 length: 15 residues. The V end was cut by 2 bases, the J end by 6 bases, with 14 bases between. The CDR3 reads CASSETRGEVQPQHF. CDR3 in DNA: TGCGCCAGCAGTGAGACGCGGGGTGAGGTTCAGCCCCAGCATTTT.